The next 2 T cell receptor beta chains were all read from a single sample in a study of cytomegalovirus exposure and HLA in healthy donors. The PCR was carried out with 60 Vbeta primers and 13 Jbeta primers. Profiling relied on immunoSEQ multiplex PCR, and the TCRdb table lists in-frame clones only, not all of them. The sample consists of about 190,000 clones, around 87% of them appearing once. Material for sequencing was PBMCs. All receptors come from a boy aged 2 to 9 in good health and CMV-seronegative.

This chain joins TRBV28 and TRBJ2-7; the D is unclear. The V end lost 2 bases, the J end lost 7 bases, and 12 bases lay between the germline ends. Germline V CDR1 and CDR2: MDHEN, SYDVKM. The CDR3 is made up of 13 amino acids. In DNA, the CDR3 is TGTGCCAGCAGTTTACGACGAGGTGGGGAGCAGTACTTC. As protein: CASSLRRGGEQYF. Together with reference TRBV28 and TRBJ2-7, the CDR3 gives the full variable domain: DVKVTQSSRYLVKRTGEKVFLECVQDMDHENMFWYRQDPGLGLRLIYFSYDVKMKEKGDIPEGYSVSREKKERFSLILESASTNQTSMYLCASSLRRGGEQYFGPGTRLTVT.

The rearrangement uses TRBV6-6 and TRBJ1-3; D unresolved. The germline V and J ends were trimmed by 2 bases and 0 bases, with 8 bases remaining between them. The CDR3 extends over 15 amino acids. Germline loops: CDR1 MNHNY, CDR2 SVGAGI (reference sequence). In DNA, the CDR3 is TGTGCCAGCAGTTACGCAGGCAGCTCTGGAAACACCATATATTTT. This codes for CASSYAGSSGNTIYF.